Shown below are 20 T cell receptor beta chains from a single sample sequenced in a study of shared T cell receptors in the human thymus. Repertoires were generated with immunoSEQ multiplex PCR, while TCRdb's copy carries only in-frame clones and drops some. Altogether 720,000 or so clones are present, approximately 83% being singletons, with the ten largest covering roughly 0.01%. The same data also contributed to another study, on human thymus T cells.

The sample comprised thymocytes. The receptor set was obtained from a girl in the first two years of life with a congenital heart defect.

The V gene is TRBV2, the J gene TRBJ1-5; TRBD1 aligns across 8 bases. Germline CDR1 SNHLY, CDR2 FYNNEI. The CDR3 loop spans 15 amino acids. Trimming took 7 bases from V and 4 from J; bases not matched to a gene: 9. The CDR3 reads CASNPRTGRNQPQHF. CDR3 nucleotides: TGTGCCAGCAACCCCAGGACAGGGAGGAATCAGCCCCAGCATTTT.

The V call is TRBV27, the J call TRBJ2-7; a weak D match, TRBD1 (6 bases). The germline V gene has CDR1 MNHEY and CDR2 SMNVEV (reference sequence). With 6 bases removed from V and 2 bases from J, the gap between germline ends came to 23 bases. The CDR3 covers 17 residues. CDR3 sequence (DNA): TGTGCCAGCAGCCACGACCCTAGGACAGCGAGCACCTACGAGCAGTACTTC. Protein: CASSHDPRTASTYEQYF.

The chain is built from TRBV5-1 and TRBJ1-5, with TRBD1 matching over 9 bases. V was clipped by 7 bases and J by 0 bases; unmatched bases: 5. The CDR3 has 15 residues. Germline V gene lookup returns CDR1 SGHRS and CDR2 YFSETQ. The CDR3 coding sequence is TGCGCCAGCGACAGGGGGTGGCGTAGCAATCAGCCCCAGCATTTT. As protein: CASDRGWRSNQPQHF.

This chain joins TRBV5-8 and TRBJ1-2; TRBD1 agrees at 8 bases. CDR1 is SGHTS, CDR2 YDEGEE, per germline. With V trimmed by 5 bases and J by 10 bases, 7 bases remained unmatched. CDR3 size: 12 residues. The CDR3 loop reads CASSPGTGSYTF. The CDR3 bases are TGTGCCAGCAGTCCCGGGACAGGATCCTACACCTTC.

This clone was seen once. The V call is TRBV19, the J call TRBJ2-7; TRBD1 aligns across 10 bases. The CDR3 runs 14 residues. Germline assignment: CDR1 LNHDA and CDR2 SQIVND (reference sequence). The V gene end was trimmed by 7 bases and the J gene end by 1 base; junction bases not matched to a gene: 4. DNA for the CDR3: TGTGCCAGTACCCCGGACAGGGGGTCCTACGAGCAGTACTTC. It codes for CASTPDRGSYEQYF.

This chain uses TRBV7-2 with TRBJ2-2; possible D gene TRBD1, 9 bases. The CDR3 runs 17 residues. Germline CDR1 and CDR2: SGHTA and FQGNSA. With 5 bases removed from V and 3 bases from J, the gap between germline ends came to 19 bases. The CDR3 sequence is CASSRREGQGYTGELFF. The DNA for the CDR3 is TGTGCCAGCAGCCGCCGGGAGGGACAGGGATACACCGGGGAGCTGTTTTTT.

The genes are TRBV5-1 and TRBJ2-7, with TRBD1 matching 9 bases. The CDR3 totals 16 residues. J lost 2 bases, V lost 0 bases, and 6 bases had no gene match. CDR1 and CDR2 (germline): SGHRS, YFSETQ. CDR3 coding DNA: TGCGCCAGCAGCTTGGATCGGACAGGGGAGGCCTACGAGCAGTACTTC. It specifies CASSLDRTGEAYEQYF.

V usage is TRBV13 and J usage is TRBJ2-7, with a possible D match to TRBD2 (6 bases). The CDR3 has 15 amino acids. V gave up 6 bases and J gave up 6 bases, with 21 bases separating them. From germline, CDR1 is PRHDT and CDR2 FYEKMQ (reference sequence). In DNA form, the CDR3 reads TGTGCCAGCAGGTTCCGGGACCGTGGAGGGATCGAGCAGTACTTC. Its protein is CASRFRDRGGIEQYF. Filled out from reference TRBV13 and TRBJ2-7, the complete variable domain reads AAGVIQSPRHLIKEKRETATLKCYPIPRHDTVYWYQQGPGQDPQFLISFYEKMQSDKGSIPDRFSAQQFSDYHSELNMSSLELGDSALYFCASRFRDRGGIEQYFGPGTRLTVT.

This clone was counted once. CDR3 protein: CASSSRLAGGTDTQYF. In DNA, the CDR3 is TGCGCCAGCAGCTCTAGACTAGCGGGGGGCACAGATACGCAGTATTTT. This rearrangement joins TRBV4-3 to TRBJ2-3, with 12 bases that match TRBD2. The germline gives CDR1 LGHNA, CDR2 YSLEER. J gave up 1 base and V 5 bases, and 4 bases lay outside the gene matches. The CDR3 sequence is 16 residues long.

The chain combines TRBV2 with TRBJ2-3; 8 bases line up with TRBD2. V shed 0 bases and J 6 bases; nucleotides not matched to a gene: 8. Germline V gives CDR1 SNHLY, CDR2 FYNNEI. This CDR3 is built from 16 residues. CDR3 nucleotide sequence: TGTGCCAGCAGTGAAGCTTGGAGGACGGGGGGGGATACGCAGTATTTT. Its translation: CASSEAWRTGGDTQYF. The full variable domain, in which reference TRBV2 and TRBJ2-3 provide the parts outside the CDR3, is EPEVTQTPSHQVTQMGQEVILRCVPISNHLYFYWYRQILGQKVEFLVSFYNNEISEKSEIFDDQFSVERPDGSNFTLKIRSTKLEDSAMYFCASSEAWRTGGDTQYFGPGTRLTVL.

This clone was seen a single time. This sequence joins TRBV13 and TRBJ1-2, with TRBD1 matching 8 bases. After removal of 1 base from V and 6 bases from J, the junction contained 16 bases not matched to a gene. The length of the CDR3 is 18 residues. The germline CDR1 and CDR2 sequences are PRHDT and FYEKMQ (reference sequence). The CDR3, as DNA: TGTGCCAGCAGCTTAGACTCAGGGGGCTTCCATAGAGGGGATGGCTACACCTTC. Amino acids: CASSLDSGGFHRGDGYTF. The full variable domain, rest sourced from reference TRBV13 and TRBJ1-2, is AAGVIQSPRHLIKEKRETATLKCYPIPRHDTVYWYQQGPGQDPQFLISFYEKMQSDKGSIPDRFSAQQFSDYHSELNMSSLELGDSALYFCASSLDSGGFHRGDGYTFGSGTRLTVV.

The rearrangement uses TRBV6-1 and TRBJ2-5; D is uncertain. The DNA end lines up better with TRBJ2-7; the J call may be wrong. CDR1 and CDR2 (germline): MNHNS, SASEGT. The CDR3 sequence is 13 residues long. In nucleotides, the CDR3 is TGTGCCAGCAAACCCACGAGTTTCCACGAGCAGTACTTC. Amino acid sequence: CASKPTSFHEQYF.

This chain uses TRBV19 with TRBJ1-4; tentatively, D is TRBD1 (5 bases). Per the germline V gene, CDR1 is LNHDA and CDR2 is SQIVND (reference sequence). There are 17 residues in the CDR3. The V end was cut by 5 bases, the J end by 8 bases, with 24 bases between. The CDR3 region has the DNA TGTGCCAGTAGTGCCTCCCGGGGCGGGGCCGGGATCGAAAAACTGTTTTTT. It yields the protein CASSASRGGAGIEKLFF.

V gene TRBV4-1 combines with J gene TRBJ1-5; D possibly corresponds to TRBD1 (6 bases). V was trimmed by 2 bases and J by 3 bases, leaving 17 bases between them. CDR3 length equals 17 residues. Germline CDR1 reads MGHRA; CDR2 reads YSYEKL. The CDR3 DNA sequence: TGCGCCAGCAGCCAAAAAAACCCGGGACACATCAATCAGCCCCAGCATTTT. Protein product: CASSQKNPGHINQPQHF.

This clone was seen a handful of times. The chain couples TRBV6-1 to TRBJ2-7, with TRBD1 identical over 9 bases. The CDR3 loop spans 17 amino acids. Germline V gives CDR1 MNHNS, CDR2 SASEGT. Losses at the gene ends were 1 base for V and 6 bases for J; bases not matched to a gene: 13. The CDR3 here is CASSEEGRGQGRCEQYF. The CDR3 DNA follows: TGTGCCAGCAGTGAAGAAGGGAGGGGACAGGGAAGGTGCGAGCAGTACTTC.

The V and J genes are TRBV29-1 and TRBJ1-2, with D perhaps matching TRBD1 (5 bases). This CDR3 has 15 amino acids. The V end was cut by 0 bases, the J end by 7 bases, with 18 bases between. CDR1 and CDR2 (germline): SQVTM, ANQGSEA. CDR3 coding DNA: TGCAGCGTTGAAGATCCCAGGCGGCGAAGGGGTGGCTACACCTTC. It codes for CSVEDPRRRRGGYTF.

V usage is TRBV6-5 and J usage is TRBJ2-7; D perhaps matches TRBD1 (6 bases). CDR1 is MNHEY, CDR2 SVGAGI, per germline. CDR3 length: 11 amino acids. V lost 3 bases and J lost 11, with 11 bases in between. The CDR3 here is CASSYSGAKYF. CDR3 sequence (DNA): TGTGCCAGCAGTTATTCAGGGGCGAAGTACTTC.

This clone was found once. This chain links TRBV4-1 with TRBJ2-1; D gene unclear. Germline V gene lookup returns CDR1 MGHRA and CDR2 YSYEKL. V shed 4 bases and J shed 5 bases, with 15 bases lying between them. The CDR3 has 15 residues. The CDR3 loop reads CASSPQDKTDNEQFF. Here the CDR3 DNA reads TGCGCCAGCAGCCCGCAAGACAAAACCGACAATGAGCAGTTCTTC.

This chain links TRBV5-6 with TRBJ2-3; 9 bases map to TRBD2. From germline, CDR1 is SGHDT and CDR2 YYEEEE. The length of the CDR3 is 14 residues. The V gene end was trimmed by 1 base and the J gene end by 6 bases; junction bases not matched to a gene: 3. CDR3 in DNA: TGTGCCAGCAGCTTGCCTAGCGGGGCGGATACGCAGTATTTT. This gives the protein CASSLPSGADTQYF.

This clone was seen only once. The chain couples TRBV18 to TRBJ1-6; 8 bases are shared with TRBD1. V lost 3 bases to trimming and J lost 7 bases; unmatched junction nucleotides: 2. Germline-derived CDR1 and CDR2 are KGHSH and LQKENI. This CDR3 has 14 amino acids. CDR3 in amino acids: CASSPTGANSPLHF. The CDR3 DNA reads as TGTGCCAGCTCACCGACAGGGGCGAATTCACCCCTCCACTTT. The full variable domain, with the rest looked up from reference TRBV18 and TRBJ1-6, is NAGVMQNPRHLVRRRGQEARLRCSPMKGHSHVYWYRQLPEEGLKFMVYLQKENIIDESGMPKERFSAEFPKEGPSILRIQQVVRGDSAAYFCASSPTGANSPLHFGNGTRLTVT.